These 30 T cell receptor beta chains came from one sample sequenced in a study of blood T cell repertoires in COVID-19. The method was immunoSEQ multiplex PCR; TCRdb's version includes in-frame clones alone and lacks a portion of them. The sample carries about 210,000 clones, approximately 83% recorded once. The specimen sequenced was peripheral blood. The origin of the receptors is a woman aged 40-49 years with active or convalescent COVID-19.

The chain has TRBV5-4 and TRBJ2-3; 7 nucleotides align to TRBD1. The CDR3 runs 17 residues. Trimming cost V 4 bases and J 7 bases; bases outside gene matches: 18. CDR1 SGHNT and CDR2 YYREEE come from the germline V gene (reference sequence). CDR3 sequence reads: CASSIPTSGQSIYTQYF. CDR3 nucleotides: TGTGCCAGCAGCATACCCACCTCGGGACAGAGCATTTATACGCAGTATTTT.

The chain joins TRBV3-1 (or the pseudogene TRBV3-2) to TRBJ2-1; 7 nucleotides align to TRBD1. The germline V gene encodes CDR1 LGHDT and CDR2 YNNKEL (reference sequence). The CDR3 is made up of 18 amino acids. Trimming cost V 4 bases and J 3 bases; bases outside gene matches: 15. As DNA, the CDR3 is TGTGCCAGCAGCCTCACTCGTACAGGGGCGTCCTACTACAATGAGCAGTTCTTC. Amino acid sequence: CASSLTRTGASYYNEQFF.

This chain uses TRBV18 with TRBJ1-2, with D possibly TRBD1 on 5 matching bases. The CDR3 spans 15 residues. V lost 6 bases to trimming and J lost 3 bases, with 17 bases between them. CDR1 and CDR2 from the germline V gene are KGHSH and LQKENI. CDR3 DNA sequence: TGTGCCAGCTCTCCCGAAGCGGGGACTGACTATGGCTACACCTTC. This codes for CASSPEAGTDYGYTF.

V is TRBV7-6 and J is TRBJ2-1; 14 bases align to TRBD2. The CDR3 consists of 16 residues. V gave up 5 bases and J gave up 9 bases; unmatched junction bases: 9. Germline-derived CDR1 and CDR2 are SGHVS and FNYEAQ. As DNA, the CDR3 is TGTGCCAGCAGCCGCACAGAGACTAGCGGGAGGGTTGAGCAGTTCTTC. Residues: CASSRTETSGRVEQFF.

In its sample, this clone was seen a few times. The chain links TRBV7-3 to TRBJ1-1; D not certain. V was trimmed by 1 base and J by 11 bases, leaving 11 bases between them. CDR3 length: 12 residues. Germline V CDR1 and CDR2: SGHTA, FQGTGA. The CDR3 region is CASSLMNGEAFF. The CDR3 coding sequence is TGTGCCAGCAGCTTAATGAATGGGGAGGCTTTCTTT.

The chain uses TRBV5-1 and TRBJ2-2; TRBD1 matches at 9 bases. V was pared by 7 bases and J by 2 bases, with 3 bases of the junction left unmatched. The CDR3 sequence is 14 residues long. Germline V lookup: CDR1 SGHRS, CDR2 YFSETQ. CDR3 in DNA: TGCGCCAGCGCGGACAGGGGAAACACCGGGGAGCTGTTTTTT. Its translation: CASADRGNTGELFF.

This chain links TRBV13 with TRBJ1-4; D is uncertain. Germline V CDR1 and CDR2: PRHDT, FYEKMQ (reference sequence). Trimming took off 0 bases at V and 8 bases at J, with 13 bases between the two ends. The CDR3 runs 15 residues. The CDR3 nucleotides read TGTGCCAGCAGCTTAGGAGGGAGTCCGCGAGAAAAACTGTTTTTT. Translation gives CASSLGGSPREKLFF.

The chain employs TRBV18 and TRBJ2-7; TRBD2 matches 11 bases. V trimming: 5 bases; J trimming: 0 bases; junction bases outside the gene matches: 3. The CDR3 covers 15 residues. Per germline, CDR1 KGHSH and CDR2 LQKENI. CDR3 nucleotides: TGTGCCAGCTCAGATGGACTAGCGGGCTCCTACGAGCAGTACTTC. This gives the protein CASSDGLAGSYEQYF.

The chain is built from TRBV24-1 and TRBJ2-5; D may be TRBD1 (6 bases). Trimming left V 0 bases short and J 0 bases short, with 7 bases between. CDR1 KGHDR and CDR2 SFDVKD come from the germline V gene. This CDR3 spans 15 amino acids. CDR3 protein: CATSDLRTDQETQYF. CDR3 nucleotide sequence: TGTGCCACCAGTGATTTGAGGACAGACCAAGAGACCCAGTACTTC.

The chain has TRBV9 and TRBJ1-4; D possibly corresponds to TRBD1 (6 bases). Trimming stripped 3 bases from V and 5 bases from J, with 11 bases between. The CDR3 is 14 residues long. The germline V gene has CDR1 SGDLS and CDR2 YYNGEE. The CDR3 DNA reads as TGTGCCAGCAGCGAGAGACAGGCGAATGAAAAACTGTTTTTT. Residues: CASSERQANEKLFF.

The V call is TRBV2, the J call TRBJ2-1; 8 bases are a match to TRBD2. Looked up from germline, CDR1 is SNHLY and CDR2 is FYNNEI. J lost 7 bases, V lost 7 bases, and 18 bases had no gene match. This CDR3 has 17 residues. CDR3 DNA sequence: TGTGCCAGCAACCAGAGGGAGGTACCAGCGGGGGCGAATGAGCAGTTCTTC. Amino acid sequence: CASNQREVPAGANEQFF.

This clone was observed once. The chain couples TRBV5-4 to TRBJ1-2; D possibly corresponds to TRBD1 (5 bases). V was clipped by 4 bases and J by 4 bases, with 14 bases between them. The CDR3 is 14 amino acids. Germline CDR1 SGHNT, CDR2 YYREEE (reference sequence). The CDR3 region is CASSGTGGSYGYTF. The DNA of the CDR3 is TGTGCCAGCAGCGGGACTGGGGGTAGCTATGGCTACACCTTC.

The chain uses TRBV15 and TRBJ2-3; D might be TRBD2 (6 bases). V gave up 0 bases and J gave up 3 bases, with 13 bases separating them. The CDR3 contains 16 residues. Germline loops: CDR1 LNHNV, CDR2 YYDKDF (reference sequence). In nucleotides, the CDR3 is TGTGCCACCAGCAGAGATGGGCGGGAAGGAACAGATACGCAGTATTTT. Its translation is CATSRDGREGTDTQYF.

This chain joins TRBV18 and TRBJ2-7, with D maybe TRBD1 (5 bases). This CDR3 spans 12 amino acids. The V end was cut by 3 bases, the J end by 7 bases, with 10 bases between. Per the germline V gene, CDR1 is KGHSH and CDR2 is LQKENI. CDR3: CASSPGASEQYF. CDR3 in DNA: TGTGCCAGCTCACCTGGGGCAAGTGAGCAGTACTTC.

V is TRBV19 and J is TRBJ2-7, with 10 positions matching TRBD2. Germline V gene data show CDR1 as LNHDA and CDR2 as SQIVND (reference sequence). V was pared by 5 bases and J by 3 bases, with 1 base of the junction left unmatched. This CDR3 is built from 13 residues. CDR3 in amino acids: CASSRTSGYEQYF. The CDR3 DNA follows: TGTGCCAGTAGTCGGACTAGCGGCTACGAGCAGTACTTC.

The V call is TRBV10-3, the J call TRBJ2-3; the D gene is possibly TRBD2 (6 bases). The CDR3 consists of 15 residues. V shed 6 bases and J shed 2 bases, with 15 bases lying between them. CDR1 and CDR2 (germline): ENHRY, SYGVKD. This CDR3 is CAISPGLGYTDTQYF. Here the CDR3 DNA reads TGTGCCATCAGCCCGGGACTGGGTTACACAGATACGCAGTATTTT.

The chain links TRBV11-3 to TRBJ1-2; D may be TRBD1 (6 bases). V gave up 5 bases and J gave up 3 bases, with 16 bases separating them. Germline V gene data show CDR1 as SGHNT and CDR2 as YENEEA. The length of the CDR3 is 15 residues. The CDR3 region is CASSPRTASDYGYTF. The CDR3 DNA is TGTGCCAGCAGCCCGAGGACAGCCAGTGACTATGGCTACACCTTC.

This clone has just one count. The chain uses TRBV24-1 and TRBJ1-2; maybe TRBD1 (5 bases). The ends were cut back, 1 base at V and 5 bases at J, with 10 bases in the middle. CDR3 length: 14 amino acids. Per the germline V gene, CDR1 is KGHDR and CDR2 is SFDVKD. In nucleotides, the CDR3 is TGTGCCACCAGTGATTTACAGGACGATTATGGCTACACCTTC. It yields the protein CATSDLQDDYGYTF.

The J gene is TRBJ2-1, the V gene TRBV7-2, with a tentative D call TRBD2 (6 bases). The germline V gene has CDR1 SGHTA and CDR2 FQGNSA. The CDR3 is 16 amino acids. V was clipped by 4 bases and J by 0 bases, with 13 bases between them. The CDR3 DNA is TGTGCCAGCAGCTCAAGATTCGGGAGCTCCTACAATGAGCAGTTCTTC. It encodes CASSSRFGSSYNEQFF.

V gene TRBV6-1 combines with J gene TRBJ1-3, with 7 bases lining up with TRBD1. The V gene's germline CDR1 is MNHNS and CDR2 SASEGT. The junction had 9 bases not matched to a gene; V was cut back by 3 bases and J by 4 bases. This CDR3 spans 16 amino acids. CDR3 in DNA: TGTGCCAGCAGTGATTGGGGAACAGGGGCCGGAAACACCATATATTTT. Amino acid sequence: CASSDWGTGAGNTIYF.

The gene calls are TRBV2 and TRBJ2-7, with TRBD2 matching 10 bases. Unmatched junction bases numbered 3, after V lost 5 bases and J lost 2 bases. The CDR3 spans 14 residues. Germline CDR1 and CDR2: SNHLY and FYNNEI. As DNA, the CDR3 is TGTGCCAGCAGTAGGAGCGGGGGGGCCTACGAGCAGTACTTC. It translates to CASSRSGGAYEQYF.

This sequence joins TRBV2 and TRBJ2-7, with TRBD1 identical over 7 bases. With 0 bases clipped from V and 5 bases from J, the junction kept 13 bases outside the gene matches. CDR1 SNHLY and CDR2 FYNNEI come from the germline V gene. The CDR3 runs to 17 residues. CDR3 sequence: CASSEAEVRQGLNEQYF. As DNA, the CDR3 is TGTGCCAGCAGTGAAGCAGAAGTTCGACAGGGTCTAAACGAGCAGTACTTC.

This clone was seen once. This chain uses TRBV5-1 with TRBJ2-7, with a tentative D call TRBD2 (6 bases). This CDR3 contains 17 residues. V was cut by 3 bases and J by 0 bases, with 19 bases left in between. Germline-derived CDR1 and CDR2 are SGHRS and YFSETQ. The CDR3 DNA reads as TGCGCCAGCAGCTGGGGCCGCCGGGACTCCAGCTCCTACGAGCAGTACTTC. Translated, it gives CASSWGRRDSSSYEQYF.

This clone was observed many times. The sample contains more than one DNA sequence encoding this CDR3. The V call is TRBV5-1, the J call TRBJ2-3; a possible D gene is TRBD1 (7 bases). CDR1 and CDR2 from the germline V gene are SGHRS and YFSETQ. V lost 0 bases and J lost 5, with 10 bases in between. The CDR3 runs 14 residues. The CDR3 loop reads CASSLGQGGDTQYF. CDR3 nucleotides: TGCGCCAGCAGCTTGGGCCAGGGGGGAGATACGCAGTATTTT.

This clone has just one count. V usage is TRBV6-5 and J usage is TRBJ2-7; TRBD2 aligns across 13 bases. The CDR3 runs 14 residues. Germline CDR1 is MNHEY and CDR2 is SVGAGI. Losses at the gene ends were 6 bases for V and 5 bases for J; bases not matched to a gene: 4. CDR3: CASSGLAGADEQYF. CDR3 bases: TGTGCCAGCAGCGGACTAGCGGGAGCGGACGAGCAGTACTTC.

J is TRBJ1-5 and V is TRBV3-1 (or the pseudogene TRBV3-2), with D maybe TRBD1 (6 bases). This CDR3 has 15 residues. Trimming shortened V by 5 bases and J by 3 bases, and 14 bases separated the two germline ends. The germline V gene encodes CDR1 LGHDT and CDR2 YNNKEL (reference sequence). CDR3 DNA sequence: TGTGCCAGCAGCGGGGGCAGGGGCTACAATCAGCCCCAGCATTTT. It codes for CASSGGRGYNQPQHF.

The V gene is TRBV2, the J gene TRBJ1-2, with D unresolved. The ends were cut back, 3 bases at V and 4 bases at J, with 12 bases in the middle. This CDR3 comprises 14 residues. CDR1 and CDR2 (germline): SNHLY, FYNNEI. As DNA, the CDR3 is TGTGCCAGCAGTGATATCCGAGGGTCCTATGGCTACACCTTC. This codes for CASSDIRGSYGYTF. The variable domain in full, completed from reference TRBV2 and TRBJ1-2, reads EPEVTQTPSHQVTQMGQEVILRCVPISNHLYFYWYRQILGQKVEFLVSFYNNEISEKSEIFDDQFSVERPDGSNFTLKIRSTKLEDSAMYFCASSDIRGSYGYTFGSGTRLTVV.

The chain couples TRBV15 to TRBJ1-5; 8 positions agree with TRBD1. Trimming removed 1 base from V and 6 bases from J; junction bases left unmatched: 5. CDR1 and CDR2 from the germline V gene are LNHNV and YYDKDF (reference sequence). The CDR3 contains 15 residues. The CDR3 region has the DNA TGTGCCACCAGCAGAGGCGACAGGGGCGGTCAGCCCCAGCATTTT. Residues: CATSRGDRGGQPQHF.

V and J are TRBV7-8 and TRBJ1-2; D possibly corresponds to TRBD1 (6 bases). Looked up from germline, CDR1 is SGHVS and CDR2 is FQNEAQ. V shed 1 base and J shed 1 base, with 10 bases lying between them. The CDR3 contains 15 residues. The CDR3 nucleotides read TGTGCCAGCAGCTTAGAAGGGGGAGTTAACTATGGCTACACCTTC. This encodes CASSLEGGVNYGYTF.

The rearrangement uses TRBV10-3 and TRBJ1-2, with D tentatively TRBD1 (6 bases). This CDR3 comprises 12 residues. Germline CDR1 ENHRY, CDR2 SYGVKD. With 5 bases removed from V and 5 bases from J, the gap between germline ends came to 9 bases. CDR3 amino acids: CAISPGDYGYTF. CDR3 bases: TGTGCCATCAGTCCAGGGGATTATGGCTACACCTTC.